This T cell receptor beta chain was captured in a study of CXCR3-negative and CXCR3-positive naive CD8 T cells. The CDR3 totals 14 residues. All TRB cDNA libraries came from 5' RACE performed with UMI labels. TCRdb re-called the 5' RACE reads and gives one entry per CDR3 protein, without DNA. The listing records tens of thousands of distinct CDR3 sequences. The sequence was obtained from a human donor in good health. Some clones in this sample may be carry-over from other donors' samples. Input material: naive CXCR3- CD8+ T cells from blood. Described subset: CD45RO-CCR7+CD27+CD95- naive CD8+ T cells lacking CXCR3 (TNR3-). The gene calls are TRBV12-3 or TRBV12-4 and TRBJ2-3; TCRdb reports TRBD1, a call that lacks DNA to check it against. This chain's CDR3 is CASSRAFGTDTQYF.